The rows below give T cell receptor beta chains drawn from one sample of a study of Ad26.COV2.S vaccination and SARS-CoV-2 variants. Assay: immunoSEQ multiplex PCR; the TCRdb copy retains only in-frame clones and omits some. This sample yields approximately 420,000 clones, of which 88% are seen a single time; less than 4% belongs to the top ten. Sequenced material: peripheral blood, taken in a trial of Ad26.COV2.S vaccine versus placebo. These receptors all come from a person between 18 and 60 years old who received the Ad26.COV2.S COVID-19 vaccine or a placebo. Each CDR3 is given with its conserved first and last residue. A D gene is named only where the DNA matches it firmly. Some rows have no size entry. The others give once, few or many, or a class for an expanded clone.

j_call	clone_size	d_call	v_call	cdr3_nt	cdr3_aa
TRBJ1-6	few	-	TRBV7-2	TGTGCCAGCAGCTTAGACGGGACACCCCTCCACTTT	CASSLDGTPLHF
TRBJ1-1	-	-	TRBV5-1	TGCGCCAGCAGCTTGGGAATCTCCCGAATCGGACAAGAGGCTTTCTTT	CASSLGISRIGQEAFF
TRBJ2-5	-	-	TRBV14	TGTGCCAGCAGCCAAGGAGCTGGCAGAGCCGTAACCCAGTACTTC	CASSQGAGRAVTQYF
TRBJ1-2	-	-	TRBV5-1	TGCGCCAGCAGCTTGGTCCCCGGGAACTATGGCTACACCTTC	CASSLVPGNYGYTF
TRBJ2-5	-	-	TRBV13	TGTGCCAGCAGCCTCCCCGGGACGTTAGAAGAGACCCAGTACTTC	CASSLPGTLEETQYF
TRBJ2-7	-	TRBD1	TRBV2	TGTGCCAGCAGTACGACCGGGACAGGGGTTAGCGAGCAGTACTTC	CASSTTGTGVSEQYF
TRBJ2-3	-	TRBD2	TRBV5-5	TGTGCCAGCAGCCCTAGCGGGGGTACAGATACGCAGTATTTT	CASSPSGGTDTQYF
TRBJ1-1	-	TRBD1	TRBV11-2	TGTGCCAGCAGAGGGACAGCTTACACTGAAGCTTTCTTT	CASRGTAYTEAFF
TRBJ2-2	few	TRBD1	TRBV2	TGTGCCAGCAACTTGGACAGGGGGAACACCGGGGAGCTGTTTTTT	CASNLDRGNTGELFF
TRBJ2-7	-	-	TRBV6-1	TGTGCCAGCAGTGATATAGGCCACTCCTACGAGCAGTACTTC	CASSDIGHSYEQYF
TRBJ2-2	-	-	TRBV6-5	TGTGCCAGCAGTTACTCCCTTAATGCCGGGGAGCTGTTTTTT	CASSYSLNAGELFF
TRBJ2-1	-	TRBD2	TRBV7-8	TGTGCCAGCAGCTCAGGACTAGCGGGGTACAATGAGCAGTTCTTC	CASSSGLAGYNEQFF
TRBJ2-5	-	-	TRBV7-2	TGTGCCAGCAGCTTAGGTGGACTTTTCCAAGAGACCCAGTACTTC	CASSLGGLFQETQYF
TRBJ2-3	-	TRBD1	TRBV7-6	TGTGCCAGCAGCCAACGACAGGGAAATAGGATCACAGATACGCAGTATTTT	CASSQRQGNRITDTQYF
TRBJ1-2	-	-	TRBV6-5	TGTGCCAGCAGCCCCACAGGGTCCTATGGCTACACCTTC	CASSPTGSYGYTF
TRBJ1-2	-	-	TRBV6-2/TRBV6-3	TGTGCCAGCAGCCTAAGGAACTATGGCTACACCTTC	CASSLRNYGYTF
TRBJ1-1	-	-	TRBV6-5	TGTGCCAGCAGTTACTCGATAGGGGCTGGCGCTGAAGCTTTCTTT	CASSYSIGAGAEAFF
TRBJ2-1	-	-	TRBV28	TGTGCCAGCAGTTCCCGACGCCGCAATGAGCAGTTCTTC	CASSSRRRNEQFF
TRBJ2-7	-	-	TRBV28	TGTGCCAGCAGTTTCCCATCCTACGAGCAGTACTTC	CASSFPSYEQYF
TRBJ1-6	-	-	TRBV3-1/TRBV3-2	TGTGCCAGCAGCCAAGGACAGAGGAATTCACCCCTCCACTTT	CASSQGQRNSPLHF
TRBJ2-3	-	-	TRBV11-1	TGTGCCAGCAGCTTAGACCGGGGCCGGTATACGCAGTATTTT	CASSLDRGRYTQYF
TRBJ1-1	once	-	TRBV6-5	TGTGCCAGCAGTCGACAGGCGTCGAACACTGAAGCTTTCTTT	CASSRQASNTEAFF
TRBJ2-7	-	TRBD1	TRBV7-9	TGTGCCACCCTCCCCCGCGGGACAGGGAACTACGAGCAGTACTTC	CATLPRGTGNYEQYF
TRBJ2-2	few	-	TRBV11-1	TGTGCCAGCAGCTCCGACGGGCAGGAGAACACCGGGGAGCTGTTTTTT	CASSSDGQENTGELFF
TRBJ2-7	-	-	TRBV6-5	TGTGCCAGCACCTACCAGTACACTTACCCTTACGAGCAGTACTTC	CASTYQYTYPYEQYF
TRBJ1-3	-	-	TRBV6-6	TGTGCCAGCACCGTAGGAGGGGGAAACACCATATATTTT	CASTVGGGNTIYF
TRBJ2-7	once	TRBD1	TRBV6-5	TGTGCCACCTCAAAGGGGGCAGGGGAGCAGTACTTC	CATSKGAGEQYF
TRBJ1-6	-	-	TRBV5-1	TGCGCCAGCAGCTCGATTTCAGGGGTTGGGGGGAATTCACCCCTCCACTTT	CASSSISGVGGNSPLHF
TRBJ2-5	-	TRBD1	TRBV6-5	TGTGCCAGCAGTCCTGGGCAGGGGGCCGGAGAGACCCAGTACTTC	CASSPGQGAGETQYF
TRBJ1-1	-	-	TRBV16	TGTGCCAGCAGCCACCAACCCCGGGGGACTGAAGCTTTCTTT	CASSHQPRGTEAFF
TRBJ2-2	-	TRBD1	TRBV29-1	TGCAGCACGGGACAGAAGAACACCGGGGAGCTGTTTTTT	CSTGQKNTGELFF
TRBJ1-5	-	TRBD1	TRBV6-2/TRBV6-3	TGTGCCAGCAGTTACATAACAGGGGGCCGCGTCCAGCCCCAGCATTTT	CASSYITGGRVQPQHF
TRBJ1-2	-	-	TRBV6-5	TGTGCCAGCAGTTTAGGGTATGGCTACACCTTC	CASSLGYGYTF
TRBJ2-7	-	-	TRBV6-5	TGTGCCAGCAGTTCGCTCCTTTCGGGGGCGTCCTACGAGCAGTACTTC	CASSSLLSGASYEQYF
TRBJ1-1	-	TRBD1	TRBV19	TGTGCCAGTAGTACGGACAGGGTAAAAGGAGAAGCTTTCTTT	CASSTDRVKGEAFF